This TCR beta chain was sequenced in a study of blood T cell repertoires in COVID-19. Across the whole study: Donors in the United States, Italy and Spain gave samples during acute or convalescent COVID-19. Sample material is recorded as cDNA or gDNA derived from T cells, B-cell-depleted T cells, or PBMCs.

From germline, CDR1 is MDHEN and CDR2 SYDVKM. J was trimmed by 7 bases and V by 6 bases; bases with no gene match: 9. The CDR3 is 14 residues long. As originally analysed: The authors estimated nucleated cell counts from reference gene primer amplification. Measured with immunoSEQ multiplex PCR; TCRdb has only the in-frame clones, and not every one. V, J and clone size reflect that table, while D and trimming were determined from the DNA. The sample consists of around 81,000 clones, roughly nine tenths of them appearing once. This TCR was recovered from a woman aged 55-70 years with acute or convalescent COVID-19. The gene calls are TRBV28 and TRBJ2-1; 7 bases align to TRBD2. The sample consisted of peripheral blood. The CDR3 protein is CASRGGLYQNEQFF. Here the CDR3 DNA reads TGTGCCAGCAGGGGGGGACTATATCAGAATGAGCAGTTCTTC.